Below are 21 T cell receptor beta chains sequenced from a single sample in a study of early T cells in non-severe SARS-CoV-2 infection. TCRdb independently ran MiXCR on the 5' RACE reads; one entry per CDR3 protein. Of tens of thousands of distinct CDR3 sequences in the sample, more than 6.5% were seen once. Here the sequenced sample was whole blood, taken at baseline. These receptors all come from an adult who was a healthcare worker with PCR-confirmed SARS-CoV-2 infection or an uninfected control (not recorded which).

This clonotype was observed many times. The rearrangement uses TRBV7-2 and TRBJ1-5; TRBD1 aligns across 11 bases. Germline CDR1 is SGHTA and CDR2 is FQGNSA. The J segment lost 11 bases and the V segment lost 5 bases, leaving 5 bases of the junction unmatched. The CDR3 loop spans 13 amino acids. Written as DNA, the CDR3 is TGTGCCAGCAGCGGACAGGGGGCCTCTTCCCAGCATTTT. Translation gives CASSGQGASSQHF.

The chain joins TRBV11-2 to TRBJ2-6; TRBD1 is a possible D gene (6 bases). Germline V lookup: CDR1 SGHAT, CDR2 FQNNGV. The V and J ends lost 5 bases and 0 bases respectively, with 8 bases between them. The CDR3 runs to 15 residues. The CDR3 coding sequence is TGTGCCAGCAGCCAAGGGGGCTCTGGGGCCAACGTCCTGACTTTC. Translation gives CASSQGGSGANVLTF.

This clonotype was detected ten times or more. V and J are TRBV5-5 and TRBJ1-1; tentatively, D is TRBD1 (6 bases). The germline gives CDR1 SGHKS, CDR2 YYEKEE (reference sequence). The CDR3 is 16 amino acids. Trimming pared 0 bases from V and 1 base from J, leaving 13 bases between. The CDR3: CASSLDRRGRNTEAFF. CDR3 DNA: TGTGCCAGCAGCTTGGATCGAAGGGGGAGGAACACTGAAGCTTTCTTT.

This clonotype has ten or more counts. The chain couples TRBV19 to TRBJ2-2; D gene uncertain. This CDR3 has 11 residues. Germline CDR1 reads LNHDA; CDR2 reads SQIVND (reference sequence). Trimming stripped 7 bases from V and 5 bases from J, with 5 bases between. In nucleotides, the CDR3 is TGTGCCAGTACGTGGACCGGGGAGCTGTTTTTT. This encodes CASTWTGELFF.

This clonotype was detected ten times or more. The rearrangement joins TRBV4-3 to TRBJ2-1; TRBD2 might be the D (6 bases). CDR3 size: 14 residues. Germline V lookup: CDR1 LGHNA, CDR2 YSLEER. The V end lost 0 bases, the J end lost 9 bases, and 12 bases lay between the germline ends. The CDR3 nucleotides are TGCGCCAGCAGCCAAGAAAGATCTAGCGTTGAGCAGTTCTTC. Translation: CASSQERSSVEQFF.

The V and J genes are TRBV5-1 and TRBJ2-1, with 8 bases that match TRBD1. V was pared by 0 bases and J by 7 bases, with 6 bases of the junction left unmatched. This CDR3 region has 15 residues. Germline V gene data show CDR1 as SGHRS and CDR2 as YFSETQ. The CDR3 loop reads CASSLGTGGMNEQFF. In DNA form, the CDR3 reads TGCGCCAGCAGCTTGGGTACAGGGGGTATGAATGAGCAGTTCTTC.

This clonotype was detected only a few times. The chain links TRBV2 to TRBJ2-7, with D possibly TRBD2 on 6 matching bases. The V end lost 11 bases, the J end lost 4 bases, and 18 bases lay between the germline ends. The CDR3 extends over 13 amino acids. The germline V gene encodes CDR1 SNHLY and CDR2 FYNNEI. CDR3: CACLTWGEYEQYF. Here the CDR3 DNA reads TGTGCCTGCCTAACCTGGGGGGAGTACGAGCAGTACTTC.

This chain uses TRBV27 with TRBJ2-5; possibly TRBD1 for D (6 bases). The V gene's germline CDR1 is MNHEY and CDR2 SMNVEV (reference sequence). Trimming took off 1 base at V and 2 bases at J, with 11 bases between the two ends. The length of the CDR3 is 15 residues. CDR3 loop: CASSLLGQPQETQYF. The CDR3 DNA reads TGTGCCAGCAGTTTATTGGGACAACCACAAGAGACCCAGTACTTC.

This clonotype was seen more than once but under ten times. The rearrangement links TRBV15 to TRBJ1-1, with unresolved D. V was pared by 8 bases and J by 11 bases, with 21 bases between. The CDR3 is 13 amino acids. The germline V gene encodes CDR1 LNHNV and CDR2 YYDKDF (reference sequence). CDR3 sequence: CATGVRLETGAFF. CDR3 nucleotides: TGTGCCACCGGAGTTCGGCTGGAAACGGGGGCTTTCTTT.

This clonotype was detected ten times or more. The rearrangement joins TRBV29-1 to TRBJ1-1; TRBD1 is a possible D gene (5 bases). V shed 4 bases and J shed 0 bases, with 12 bases lying between them. Germline V gene sequence: CDR1 SQVTM, CDR2 ANQGSEA. The CDR3 has 14 amino acids. The CDR3 nucleotides are TGCAGCGTTGGAGACGGGGCCTTGAACACTGAAGCTTTCTTT. Its translation: CSVGDGALNTEAFF.

This clonotype was seen a handful of times. This chain joins TRBV7-6 and TRBJ2-6, with a weak D call TRBD1 (6 bases). In germline, CDR1 is SGHVS, CDR2 FNYEAQ. The CDR3 is made up of 16 amino acids. The V gene lost 4 bases and the J gene lost 9 bases, with 19 bases spanning the gap. CDR3 residues: CASSYQAPGDGNVLTF. As DNA, the CDR3 is TGTGCCAGCAGCTACCAGGCCCCAGGGGATGGCAACGTCCTGACTTTC.

This CDR3 reads CASSGRTGTDTQYF. The CDR3 coding sequence is TGTGCCAGCAGTGGGCGGACAGGGACAGATACGCAGTATTTT. The chain recombines TRBV2 with TRBJ2-3, with 8 bases identical to TRBD1. Germline CDR1 SNHLY, CDR2 FYNNEI. The CDR3 has 14 residues. The V gene end was trimmed by 4 bases and the J gene end by 3 bases; junction bases not matched to a gene: 3. Drawing the rest from reference TRBV2 and TRBJ2-3, the complete variable domain is EPEVTQTPSHQVTQMGQEVILRCVPISNHLYFYWYRQILGQKVEFLVSFYNNEISEKSEIFDDQFSVERPDGSNFTLKIRSTKLEDSAMYFCASSGRTGTDTQYFGPGTRLTVL.

In its sample, this clonotype was seen many times. The rearrangement links TRBV7-6 to TRBJ1-1; D perhaps matches TRBD1 (6 bases). This CDR3 has 14 residues. V shed 2 bases and J shed 1 base, with 8 bases lying between them. Germline V gene data show CDR1 as SGHVS and CDR2 as FNYEAQ. The CDR3 sequence is CASSLLGANTEAFF. In DNA form, the CDR3 reads TGTGCCAGCAGCTTACTGGGGGCGAACACTGAAGCTTTCTTT.

This clonotype was observed a handful of times. The chain combines TRBV12-3 or TRBV12-4 with TRBJ2-3; 14 bases line up with TRBD2. V lost 7 bases and J lost 0; bases outside the gene matches: 12. CDR3 length: 19 amino acids. CDR3 protein: CASNSGTSGGKFSTDTQYF. The CDR3, as DNA: TGTGCCAGCAACTCCGGGACTAGCGGGGGAAAGTTTAGCACAGATACGCAGTATTTT.

In its sample, this clonotype was seen many times. The genes are TRBV27 and TRBJ2-3; possibly TRBD2 for D (5 bases). Germline assignment: CDR1 MNHEY and CDR2 SMNVEV (reference sequence). The CDR3 runs 18 residues. V dropped 2 bases and J dropped 1 base, with 19 bases sitting between them. This chain's CDR3 is CASSLIRVGVLGTDTQYF. The CDR3 DNA sequence: TGTGCCAGCAGTTTAATTCGAGTCGGGGTTCTGGGCACAGATACGCAGTATTTT.

The chain carries TRBV4-3 and TRBJ2-4; D call uncertain. V was cut by 0 bases and J by 6 bases, with 9 bases left in between. In germline, CDR1 is LGHNA, CDR2 YSLEER. This CDR3 region has 14 residues. The CDR3 nucleotides read TGCGCCAGCAGCCAAGAACGCGCGACAAACATTCAGTACTTC. Its translation is CASSQERATNIQYF.

This clonotype was detected many times. This rearrangement joins TRBV7-9 to TRBJ2-3; tentatively, D is TRBD2 (5 bases). With 7 bases removed from V and 0 bases from J, the gap between germline ends came to 17 bases. Germline V CDR1 and CDR2: SEHNR, FQNEAQ (reference sequence). This CDR3 spans 16 amino acids. CDR3 in DNA: TGTGCCAGCACCCCTGGACTTTTCTCGAGCACAGATACGCAGTATTTT. Protein product: CASTPGLFSSTDTQYF.

The CDR3 region is CASSLGVANTEAFF. The CDR3 nucleotides read TGTGCCAGCAGCTTAGGGGTTGCGAACACTGAAGCTTTCTTT. This chain joins TRBV7-9 and TRBJ1-1; no definite D call. Germline V gene lookup returns CDR1 SEHNR and CDR2 FQNEAQ (reference sequence). This CDR3 region has 14 residues. Trimming pared 1 base from V and 1 base from J, leaving 7 bases between. Drawing the rest from reference TRBV7-9 and TRBJ1-1, the complete variable domain is DTGVSQNPRHKITKRGQNVTFRCDPISEHNRLYWYRQTLGQGPEFLTYFQNEAQLEKSRLLSDRFSAERPKGSFSTLEIQRTEQGDSAMYLCASSLGVANTEAFFGQGTRLTVV.

This clonotype turned up a few times. The genes are TRBV3-1 and TRBJ2-4; a possible D gene is TRBD2 (5 bases). CDR3 length equals 16 residues. V was pared by 4 bases and J by 3 bases, with 16 bases between. Per the germline V gene, CDR1 is LGHDT and CDR2 is YNNKEL (reference sequence). The CDR3 bases are TGTGCCAGCAGCCCACTCCAACTAGTCGGCAAAAACATTCAGTACTTC. As protein: CASSPLQLVGKNIQYF.

This clonotype was seen only a few times. The chain's CDR3 is CASSDRGETQYF. CDR3 coding DNA: TGTGCCAGCAGTGACCGTGGAGAGACCCAGTACTTC. The J gene is TRBJ2-5, the V gene TRBV2; D unclear. Germline V gene sequence: CDR1 SNHLY, CDR2 FYNNEI. Trimming pared 3 bases from V and 4 bases from J, leaving 6 bases between. CDR3 size: 12 residues.

This clonotype occurred many times. The J gene is TRBJ1-5, the V gene TRBV19, with 8 bases that match TRBD1. Germline V gene sequence: CDR1 LNHDA, CDR2 SQIVND (reference sequence). The CDR3 is made up of 15 amino acids. V shed 1 base, J shed 4 bases, and the junction held 3 bases outside the gene matches. The CDR3 loop is CASSIGGTGNQPQHF. As DNA, the CDR3 is TGTGCCAGTAGTATAGGTGGGACAGGAAATCAGCCCCAGCATTTT.